The sample holds many counts of the clone carrying this T cell receptor (beta chain). TCRdb reprocessed the 5' RACE reads via MiXCR and lists one record per CDR3 protein. The sample records approximately 680,000 distinct CDR3 sequences, just over 7% being singletons. With 5 bases removed from V and 4 bases from J, the gap between germline ends came to 15 bases. CDR1 and CDR2 from the germline V gene are LGHNA and YNFKEQ. The CDR3 length is 15 residues. This sample is part of a study of identical twins. The sample was also reused in another study, on yellow fever vaccine responses in identical twins.

The sequence came from a woman between 18 and 30 years old in good health. Specimen: PBMCs. This chain uses TRBV4-2 with TRBJ1-3; possibly TRBD1 for D (5 bases). In DNA, the CDR3 is TGTGCCAGCAGCAAACCGGACACTCCGGGAAACACCATATATTTT. This codes for CASSKPDTPGNTIYF.